The 15 T cell receptor beta chains below all came from one sample that was sequenced in a study of T cells in Graves' hyperthyroidism and ophthalmopathy. Researchers took RNA transcripts and amplified the TCR beta CDR3 regions from them. An initial round of RT-PCR targeting the TCR CDR3 relied on the HTBI primer set. MiXCR was run by TCRdb on the multiplex PCR reads, yielding one entry per CDR3 protein. Here the sample spans roughly 750,000 distinct CDR3 sequences, around 17% being singletons. The sample comprised blood. Every receptor here comes from a young man with Graves' hyperthyroidism.

The chain recombines TRBV25-1 with TRBJ1-6; a possible D gene is TRBD1 (5 bases). The V gene's germline CDR1 is MGHDK and CDR2 SYGVNS. This CDR3 is 18 amino acids long. Deletions cut 8 bases from V and 8 bases from J, with 28 bases between. CDR3: CASPKGRQEEGPYSPLHF. The CDR3 DNA reads TGTGCCAGCCCGAAGGGACGTCAGGAAGAGGGGCCTTATTCACCCCTCCACTTT.

The chain joins TRBV7-9 to TRBJ2-5; weak D call: TRBD1 (5 bases). V gave up 1 base and J gave up 3 bases, with 12 bases separating them. CDR3 length: 15 residues. Looked up from germline, CDR1 is SEHNR and CDR2 is FQNEAQ (reference sequence). The CDR3 region is CASSLVSGPEETQYF. CDR3 sequence (DNA): TGTGCCAGCAGCTTAGTTTCAGGGCCTGAAGAGACCCAGTACTTC.

The gene calls are TRBV29-1 and TRBJ1-3, with TRBD1 as a possible D gene (5 bases). Trimming stripped 0 bases from V and 6 bases from J, with 9 bases between. Germline V gives CDR1 SQVTM, CDR2 ANQGSEA. The CDR3 is 13 residues long. This chain's CDR3 is CSVEEPQANTIYF. The CDR3 DNA follows: TGCAGCGTTGAAGAGCCACAGGCAAACACCATATATTTT.

This clonotype came up many times. This chain joins TRBV11-3 and TRBJ2-4; D is possibly TRBD1 (5 bases). Per germline, CDR1 SGHNT and CDR2 YENEEA. The CDR3 has 19 residues. V dropped 1 base and J dropped 1 base, with 20 bases sitting between them. The CDR3 protein is CASSLVGRAGVKAKNIQYF. The CDR3 coding sequence is TGTGCCAGCAGCTTAGTGGGCAGGGCCGGTGTTAAGGCCAAAAACATTCAGTACTTC.

This clonotype was detected ten times or more. The J gene is TRBJ2-1, the V gene TRBV6-2 or TRBV6-3; D gene uncertain. Trimming took off 0 bases at V and 7 bases at J, with 7 bases between the two ends. The CDR3 has 13 residues. The germline V gene encodes CDR1 MNHEY and CDR2 SVGEGT. The CDR3 sequence is CASSYSVGNEQFF. CDR3 DNA sequence: TGTGCCAGCAGTTACTCCGTTGGAAATGAGCAGTTCTTC.

The table lists this clonotype with a few counts. CDR3 nucleotides: TGTGCCAGTAGTCCCGGGAGGAAAATGAACACTGAAGCTTTCTTT. Translated, it gives CASSPGRKMNTEAFF. The chain couples TRBV19 to TRBJ1-1; D is undetermined. This CDR3 region has 15 residues. Trimming left V 5 bases short and J 0 bases short, with 13 bases between. CDR1 LNHDA and CDR2 SQIVND come from the germline V gene (reference sequence).

In this sample, this clonotype turned up many times. The chain links TRBV6-2 or TRBV6-3 to TRBJ1-5; no clear D gene. The CDR3 has 13 residues. Trimming removed 5 bases from V and 2 bases from J, with 7 bases in between. Germline CDR1 reads MNHEY; CDR2 reads SVGEGT. CDR3 residues: CASSGLGNQPQHF. The CDR3 DNA follows: TGTGCCAGCAGTGGGCTCGGCAATCAGCCCCAGCATTTT.

Ten or more counts support this clonotype. The chain links TRBV2 to TRBJ1-1; D is unresolved. Germline CDR1 and CDR2: SNHLY and FYNNEI. The CDR3 contains 15 residues. The V end lost 4 bases, the J end lost 3 bases, and 15 bases lay between the germline ends. The CDR3 here is CASSAKGRRYTEAFF. In DNA, the CDR3 is TGTGCCAGCAGTGCAAAGGGTAGGAGGTACACTGAAGCTTTCTTT.

This chain joins TRBV13 and TRBJ2-2; D tentatively reads TRBD1 or TRBD2 (5 bases each). CDR3 length equals 17 residues. The V and J ends lost 5 bases and 3 bases respectively, with 19 bases between them. Germline loops: CDR1 PRHDT, CDR2 FYEKMQ (reference sequence). The DNA of the CDR3 is TGTGCCAGCAGCGCTCTGGGGGAGCGTGGCGACACCGGGGAGCTGTTTTTT. This encodes CASSALGERGDTGELFF.

The V and J genes are TRBV20-1 and TRBJ2-4, with D possibly being TRBD1 or TRBD2 (6 bases each). In germline, CDR1 is DFQATT, CDR2 SNEGSKA (reference sequence). V was trimmed by 5 bases and J by 6 bases, leaving 11 bases between them. The CDR3 length is 12 residues. The CDR3 spells CSARGRGNIQYF. In DNA form, the CDR3 reads TGCAGTGCTCGGGGGCGTGGAAACATTCAGTACTTC.

The chain is built from TRBV3-1 and TRBJ2-3; 15 bases line up with TRBD2. The CDR3 covers 16 residues. With 4 bases clipped from V and 9 bases from J, the junction kept 8 bases outside the gene matches. The germline CDR1 and CDR2 sequences are LGHDT and YNNKEL (reference sequence). The CDR3 loop reads CASSLGTSGRKDTQYF. DNA for the CDR3: TGTGCCAGCAGCCTCGGGACTAGCGGGAGGAAGGACACGCAGTATTTT.

This clonotype was observed many times. The chain joins TRBV11-2 to TRBJ2-2; D tentatively reads TRBD1 or TRBD2 (6 bases each). Trimming stripped 0 bases from V and 0 bases from J, with 26 bases between. The germline gives CDR1 SGHAT, CDR2 FQNNGV. The CDR3 sequence is 22 residues long. The CDR3 DNA reads as TGTGCCAGCAGCTTAGACCGCTCTTTGCCTTTTGCGGGACACACGAACACCGGGGAGCTGTTTTTT. It translates to CASSLDRSLPFAGHTNTGELFF. The variable domain in full, completed from reference TRBV11-2 and TRBJ2-2, reads EAGVAQSPRYKIIEKRQSVAFWCNPISGHATLYWYQQILGQGPKLLIQFQNNGVVDDSQLPKDRFSAERLKGVDSTLKIQPAKLEDSAVYLCASSLDRSLPFAGHTNTGELFFGEGSRLTVL.

This clonotype appeared many times. This chain uses TRBV27 with TRBJ2-1; 15 bases are shared with TRBD2. The germline V gene encodes CDR1 MNHEY and CDR2 SMNVEV (reference sequence). V lost 5 bases to trimming and J lost 14 bases; unmatched junction nucleotides: 4. The CDR3 sequence is 13 residues long. In DNA form, the CDR3 reads TGTGCCAGCAGTCCTAGGACTAGCGGGAGGGAGTTCTTC. It codes for CASSPRTSGREFF.

The chain recombines TRBV6-1 with TRBJ2-1; the match to TRBD1 covers 7 bases. CDR1 and CDR2 from the germline V gene are MNHNS and SASEGT. J lost 7 bases, V lost 5 bases, and 8 bases had no gene match. The CDR3 covers 14 residues. The CDR3 region is CASSRQGSDNEQFF. CDR3 nucleotides: TGTGCCAGCAGTCGACAGGGTTCGGATAATGAGCAGTTCTTC.

This clonotype was seen only a few times. The chain links TRBV6-1 to TRBJ2-3, with 7 bases fitting TRBD2. CDR1 and CDR2 (germline): MNHNS, SASEGT. Trimming at V came to 6 bases and at J to 0 bases, leaving 6 bases not matched to a gene. CDR3 size: 15 residues. For the CDR3, the DNA is TGTGCCAGCAGCCTAGCGGATACTAGCACAGATACGCAGTATTTT. Translated: CASSLADTSTDTQYF.